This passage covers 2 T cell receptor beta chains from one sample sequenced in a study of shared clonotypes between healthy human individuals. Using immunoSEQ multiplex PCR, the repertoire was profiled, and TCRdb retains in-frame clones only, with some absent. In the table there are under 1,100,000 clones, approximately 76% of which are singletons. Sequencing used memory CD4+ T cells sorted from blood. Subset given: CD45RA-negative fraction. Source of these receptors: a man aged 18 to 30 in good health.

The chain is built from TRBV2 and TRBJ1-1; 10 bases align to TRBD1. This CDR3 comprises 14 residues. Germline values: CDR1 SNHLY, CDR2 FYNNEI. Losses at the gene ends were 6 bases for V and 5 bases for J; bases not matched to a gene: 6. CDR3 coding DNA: TGTGCCAGCAGCGGCCCGGGACAGGGGACTGAAGCTTTCTTT. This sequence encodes CASSGPGQGTEAFF.

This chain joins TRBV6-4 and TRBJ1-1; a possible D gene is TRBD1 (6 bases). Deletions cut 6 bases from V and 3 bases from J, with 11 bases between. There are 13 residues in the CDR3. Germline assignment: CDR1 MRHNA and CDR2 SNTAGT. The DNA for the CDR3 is TGTGCCAGCAGCAACTCAGGGGACACTGAAGCTTTCTTT. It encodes CASSNSGDTEAFF.